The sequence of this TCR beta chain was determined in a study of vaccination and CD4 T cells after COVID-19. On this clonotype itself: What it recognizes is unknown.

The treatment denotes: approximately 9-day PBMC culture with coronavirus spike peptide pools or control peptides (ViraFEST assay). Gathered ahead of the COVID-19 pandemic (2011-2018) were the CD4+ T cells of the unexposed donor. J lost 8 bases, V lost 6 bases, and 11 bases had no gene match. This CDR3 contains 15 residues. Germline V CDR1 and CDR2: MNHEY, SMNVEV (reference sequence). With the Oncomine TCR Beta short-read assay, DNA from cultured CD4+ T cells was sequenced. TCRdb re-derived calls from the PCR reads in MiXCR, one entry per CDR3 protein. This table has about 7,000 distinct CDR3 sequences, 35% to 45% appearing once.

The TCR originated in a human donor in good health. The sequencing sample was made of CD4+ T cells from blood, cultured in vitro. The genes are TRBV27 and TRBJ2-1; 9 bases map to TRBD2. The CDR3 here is CASSPLRGGRDEQFF. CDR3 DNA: TGTGCCAGCAGCCCCCTGCGGGGGGGTAGGGATGAGCAGTTCTTC.